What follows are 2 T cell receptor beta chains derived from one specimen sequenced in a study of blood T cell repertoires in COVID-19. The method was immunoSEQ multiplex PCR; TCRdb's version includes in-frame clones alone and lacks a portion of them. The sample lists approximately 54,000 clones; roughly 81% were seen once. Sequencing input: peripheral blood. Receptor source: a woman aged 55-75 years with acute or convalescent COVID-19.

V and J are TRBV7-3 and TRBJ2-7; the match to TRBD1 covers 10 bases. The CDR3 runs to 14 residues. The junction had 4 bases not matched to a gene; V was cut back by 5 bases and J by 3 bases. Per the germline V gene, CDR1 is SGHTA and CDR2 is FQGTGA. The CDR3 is CASSDGQGDYEQYF. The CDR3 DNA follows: TGTGCCAGCAGCGACGGACAGGGGGACTACGAGCAGTACTTC.

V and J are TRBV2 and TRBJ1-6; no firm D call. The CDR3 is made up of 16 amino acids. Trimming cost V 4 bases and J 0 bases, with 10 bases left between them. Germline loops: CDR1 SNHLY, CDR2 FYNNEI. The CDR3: CASSAGGSSYNSPLHF. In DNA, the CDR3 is TGTGCCAGCAGTGCCGGCGGCAGCTCCTATAATTCACCCCTCCACTTT.